These T cell receptor beta chains were read from a single sample in a study of blood T cell repertoires in COVID-19. The assay was immunoSEQ multiplex PCR, and TCRdb's table has in-frame clones only and misses some. The table lists roughly 300,000 clones, roughly 85% of them singletons. Sequencing was done on a sample of PBMCs or T cells enriched from blood (not recorded which). The receptors derive from a woman between 45 and 60 years old who had recovered from COVID-19. Both conserved end residues are part of each CDR3. The order of the fields is V gene, J gene, D gene, clone size, CDR3 protein, CDR3 DNA. D genes are given only for firm matches. Not all rows give a size; the values are once, few, many and, for expanded clones, a class.

TRBV19	TRBJ2-2	NA	NA	CASSDRSGELFF	TGTGCCAGTTCCGACAGGAGCGGGGAGCTGTTTTTT
TRBV5-5	TRBJ1-2	TRBD1	NA	CASSKDRGLLLTNYGYTF	TGTGCCAGCAGCAAGGACAGGGGGCTACTCCTTACTAACTATGGCTACACCTTC
TRBV4-1	TRBJ2-5	TRBD2	NA	CASSLVLAGGLQETQYF	TGCGCCAGCAGCCTGGTGTTAGCGGGGGGACTCCAAGAGACCCAGTACTTC
TRBV5-5	TRBJ2-3	TRBD2	NA	CASSLVLAGSTDTQYF	TGTGCCAGCAGCTTGGTATTAGCGGGAAGCACAGATACGCAGTATTTT
TRBV19	TRBJ2-5	TRBD1	NA	CASSIGGTGAKTQYF	TGTGCCAGTAGTATAGGGGGGACAGGGGCAAAGACCCAGTACTTC
TRBV11-2	TRBJ2-3	TRBD2	NA	CASSAGTSGGAPDTQYF	TGTGCCAGCAGCGCCGGGACTAGCGGGGGGGCTCCAGATACGCAGTATTTT
TRBV30	TRBJ2-1	NA	once	CAWTARLPYNEQFF	TGTGCCTGGACTGCTAGGCTCCCCTACAATGAGCAGTTCTTC
TRBV21-1	TRBJ2-1	NA	NA	CASHGFKGPLAGGLYNEQFF	TGTGCCAGCCACGGCTTCAAAGGCCCGCTAGCGGGAGGTCTCTACAATGAGCAGTTCTTC
TRBV7-2	TRBJ2-1	NA	NA	CASSLARYRDANEQFF	TGTGCCAGCAGCTTAGCGAGGTACAGGGACGCCAATGAGCAGTTCTTC
TRBV6-4	TRBJ1-1	TRBD1	NA	CASSESGGEAFF	TGTGCCAGCAGTGAATCAGGGGGAGAAGCTTTCTTT
TRBV30	TRBJ1-2	TRBD1	NA	CAWVPGTAPYGYTF	TGTGCCTGGGTGCCAGGGACAGCCCCCTATGGCTACACCTTC
TRBV18	TRBJ1-5	NA	NA	CASSPAGLEAQHF	TGTGCCAGCTCACCGGCAGGGTTAGAGGCCCAGCATTTT
TRBV28	TRBJ2-7	TRBD2	NA	CATYTSGIYEQYF	TGTGCCACCTACACCAGCGGGATCTACGAGCAGTACTTC
TRBV5-1	TRBJ1-3	TRBD1	NA	CASRDTGGSGNTIYF	TGCGCCAGCAGGGACACAGGGGGCTCTGGAAACACCATATATTTT
TRBV7-8	TRBJ1-5	NA	NA	CASSSGVGFWQPQHF	TGTGCCAGCAGCTCCGGGGTAGGGTTCTGGCAGCCCCAGCATTTT
TRBV15	TRBJ2-5	NA	NA	CATSRDSGSSRETQYF	TGTGCCACCAGCAGAGATAGCGGTAGTAGCAGGGAGACCCAGTACTTC
TRBV6-2/TRBV6-3	TRBJ1-2	NA	NA	CASSYSSQGYYGYTF	TGTGCCAGCAGTTACTCGAGTCAGGGGTACTATGGCTACACCTTC
TRBV30	TRBJ1-2	NA	NA	CALLTGLVGYTF	TGTGCCTTGTTAACAGGGCTGGTCGGCTACACCTTC
TRBV30	TRBJ1-3	NA	few	CAWTSGVGSGNTIYF	TGTGCCTGGACTAGTGGAGTCGGCTCTGGAAACACCATATATTTT
TRBV5-1	TRBJ1-1	TRBD1	NA	CASSSGQVYTEAFF	TGCGCCAGCAGCTCGGGACAGGTTTACACTGAAGCTTTCTTT
TRBV5-1	TRBJ1-6	NA	NA	CASSLEVGENNSPLHF	TGCGCCAGCAGCTTGGAAGTGGGAGAGAATAATTCACCCCTCCACTTT
TRBV6-1	TRBJ2-7	NA	NA	CASSEASGMRQYF	TGTGCCAGCAGTGAAGCGTCGGGGATGCGTCAGTACTTC
TRBV7-9	TRBJ1-3	NA	NA	CASDSAGDSGNTIYF	TGTGCCAGCGACAGCGCAGGCGACTCTGGAAACACCATATATTTT
TRBV20-1	TRBJ2-1	TRBD1	NA	CSPETGNEQFF	TGCAGTCCAGAGACAGGGAATGAGCAGTTCTTC
TRBV30	TRBJ2-1	TRBD1	NA	CAWSAGQAGFF	TGTGCCTGGAGTGCCGGACAGGCCGGTTTCTTC
TRBV2	TRBJ1-2	NA	NA	CASSEEGSGDYGYTF	TGTGCCAGCAGTGAAGAGGGCTCAGGGGACTATGGCTACACCTTC
TRBV2	TRBJ2-1	TRBD2	few	CASSARLGRAYNEQFF	TGTGCCAGCAGTGCCCGTCTCGGGAGGGCATACAATGAGCAGTTCTTC
TRBV5-1	TRBJ2-1	TRBD2	NA	CASNSGGPIDEQFF	TGCGCCAGTAATAGCGGGGGCCCCATCGATGAGCAGTTCTTC
TRBV6-2/TRBV6-3	TRBJ1-5	TRBD1	once	CASSPGQGHQPQHF	TGTGCCAGCAGCCCGGGACAGGGGCATCAGCCCCAGCATTTT
TRBV6-5	TRBJ1-2	TRBD1	NA	CASADFTGANYGYTF	TGTGCCAGCGCCGACTTCACAGGGGCTAACTATGGCTACACCTTC